This T cell receptor beta chain was identified in a study of cytomegalovirus exposure and HLA in healthy donors. This clone occurred a few times. Both 60 Vbeta primers and 13 Jbeta primers went into the PCR. Sequencing was performed with immunoSEQ multiplex PCR; in TCRdb, only in-frame clones are kept and a portion is missing. Altogether 100,000 or so clones are present, around 15% being singletons, with the ten largest covering roughly 0.8%. Sequencing input: PBMCs. The source of this sequence is a female donor in good health and CMV-seronegative.

The CDR3 DNA reads as TGTGCCAGCAGCCGACCCCACAGCCTTGAAGCTTTCTTT. Amino acids: CASSRPHSLEAFF. The chain joins TRBV28 to TRBJ1-1; D not certain. There are 13 residues in the CDR3. Trimming took off 6 bases at V and 7 bases at J, with 15 bases between the two ends. Germline CDR1 is MDHEN and CDR2 is SYDVKM.